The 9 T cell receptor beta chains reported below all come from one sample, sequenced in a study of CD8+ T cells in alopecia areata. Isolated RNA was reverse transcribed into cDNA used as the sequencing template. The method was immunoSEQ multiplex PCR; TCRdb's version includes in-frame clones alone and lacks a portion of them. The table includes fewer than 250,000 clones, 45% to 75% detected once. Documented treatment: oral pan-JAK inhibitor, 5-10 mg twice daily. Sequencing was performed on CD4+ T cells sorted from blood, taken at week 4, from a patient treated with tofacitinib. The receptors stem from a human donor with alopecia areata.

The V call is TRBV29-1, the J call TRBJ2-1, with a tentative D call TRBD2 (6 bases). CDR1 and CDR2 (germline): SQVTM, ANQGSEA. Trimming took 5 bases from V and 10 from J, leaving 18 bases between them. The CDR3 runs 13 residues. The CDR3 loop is CSVPRVAAGEQFF. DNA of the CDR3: TGCAGCGTTCCACGGGTGGCGGCGGGGGAGCAGTTCTTC.

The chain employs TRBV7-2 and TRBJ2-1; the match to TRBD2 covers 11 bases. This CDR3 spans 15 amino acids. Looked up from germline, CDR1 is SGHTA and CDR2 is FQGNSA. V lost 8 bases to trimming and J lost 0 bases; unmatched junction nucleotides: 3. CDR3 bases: TGTGCCAGCGCGACTAGCGGGGTCTCCTACAATGAGCAGTTCTTC. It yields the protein CASATSGVSYNEQFF.

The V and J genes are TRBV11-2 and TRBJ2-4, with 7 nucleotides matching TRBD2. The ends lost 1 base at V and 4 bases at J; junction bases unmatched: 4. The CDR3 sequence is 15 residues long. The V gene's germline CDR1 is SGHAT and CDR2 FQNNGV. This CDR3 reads CASSLVASGKNIQYF. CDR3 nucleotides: TGTGCCAGCAGCTTAGTGGCTAGCGGAAAAAACATTCAGTACTTC.

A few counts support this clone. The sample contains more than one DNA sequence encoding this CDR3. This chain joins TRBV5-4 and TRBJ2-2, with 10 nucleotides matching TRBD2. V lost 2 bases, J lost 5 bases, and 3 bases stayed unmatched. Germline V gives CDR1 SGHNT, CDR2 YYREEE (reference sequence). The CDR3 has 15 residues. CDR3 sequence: CASSLAGGRTGELFF. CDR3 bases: TGTGCCAGCAGCTTAGCGGGAGGGAGGACCGGGGAGCTGTTTTTT.

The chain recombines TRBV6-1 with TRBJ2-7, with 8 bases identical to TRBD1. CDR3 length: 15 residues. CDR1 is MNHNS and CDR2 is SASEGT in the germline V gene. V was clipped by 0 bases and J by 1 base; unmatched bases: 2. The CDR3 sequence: CASSEAWTGSYEQYF. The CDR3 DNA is TGTGCCAGCAGTGAAGCTTGGACAGGGTCCTACGAGCAGTACTTC.

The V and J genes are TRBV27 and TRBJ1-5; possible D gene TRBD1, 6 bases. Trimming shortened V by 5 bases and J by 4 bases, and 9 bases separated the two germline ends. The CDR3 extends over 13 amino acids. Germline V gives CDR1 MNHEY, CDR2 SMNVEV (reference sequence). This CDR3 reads CASSTQGNQPQHF. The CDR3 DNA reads TGTGCCAGCAGTACCCAGGGGAATCAGCCCCAGCATTTT.

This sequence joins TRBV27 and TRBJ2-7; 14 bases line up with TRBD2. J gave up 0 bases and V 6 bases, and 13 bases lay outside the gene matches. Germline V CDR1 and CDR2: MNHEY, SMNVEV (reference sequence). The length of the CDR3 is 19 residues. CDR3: CASSPIGTSGSGLSYEQYF. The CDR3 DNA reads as TGTGCCAGCAGCCCTATCGGGACTAGCGGGAGCGGACTCTCCTACGAGCAGTACTTC.

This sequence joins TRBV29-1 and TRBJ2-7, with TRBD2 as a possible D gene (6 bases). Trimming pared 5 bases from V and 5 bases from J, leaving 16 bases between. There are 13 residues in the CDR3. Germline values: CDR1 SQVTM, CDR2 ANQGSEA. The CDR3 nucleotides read TGCAGCGTTACCGGGACTTCAGGCCACGAGCAGTACTTC. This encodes CSVTGTSGHEQYF.

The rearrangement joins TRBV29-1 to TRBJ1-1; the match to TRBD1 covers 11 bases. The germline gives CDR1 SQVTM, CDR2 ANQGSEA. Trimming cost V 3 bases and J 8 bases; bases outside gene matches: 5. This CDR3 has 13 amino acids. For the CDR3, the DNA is TGCAGCGTTGACGGACAGGGGGCTCGCGAAGCTTTCTTT. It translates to CSVDGQGAREAFF.